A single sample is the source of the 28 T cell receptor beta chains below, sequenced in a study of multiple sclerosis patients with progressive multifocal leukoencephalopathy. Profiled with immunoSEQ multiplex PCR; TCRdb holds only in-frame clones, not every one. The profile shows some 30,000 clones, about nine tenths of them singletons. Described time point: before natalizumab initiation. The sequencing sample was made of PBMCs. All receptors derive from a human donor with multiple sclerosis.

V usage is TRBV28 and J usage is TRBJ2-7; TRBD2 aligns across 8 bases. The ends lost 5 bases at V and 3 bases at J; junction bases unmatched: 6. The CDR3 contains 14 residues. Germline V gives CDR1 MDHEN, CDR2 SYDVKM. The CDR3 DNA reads TGTGCCAGCAGTATCATAGCGGGATTCTACGAGCAGTACTTC. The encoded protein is CASSIIAGFYEQYF.

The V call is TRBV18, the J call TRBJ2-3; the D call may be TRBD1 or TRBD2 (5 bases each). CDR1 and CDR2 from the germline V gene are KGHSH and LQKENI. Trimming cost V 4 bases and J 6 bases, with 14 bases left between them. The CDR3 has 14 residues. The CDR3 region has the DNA TGTGCCAGCTCACTGGGACCCGGAGCGGATACGCAGTATTTT. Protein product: CASSLGPGADTQYF.

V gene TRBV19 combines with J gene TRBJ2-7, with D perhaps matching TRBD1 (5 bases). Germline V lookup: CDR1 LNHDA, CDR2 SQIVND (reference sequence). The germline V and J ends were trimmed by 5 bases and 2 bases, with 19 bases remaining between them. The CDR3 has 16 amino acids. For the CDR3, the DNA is TGTGCCAGTAGTGCTTATGGGGCACCAGAACCCTACGAGCAGTACTTC. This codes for CASSAYGAPEPYEQYF.

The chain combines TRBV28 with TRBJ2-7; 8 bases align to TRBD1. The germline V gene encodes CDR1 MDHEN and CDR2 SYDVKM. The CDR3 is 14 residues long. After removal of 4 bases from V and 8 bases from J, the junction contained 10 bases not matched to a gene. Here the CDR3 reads CASSSPDRVAKQYF. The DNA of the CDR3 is TGTGCCAGCAGTTCCCCGGACAGGGTAGCTAAGCAGTACTTC.

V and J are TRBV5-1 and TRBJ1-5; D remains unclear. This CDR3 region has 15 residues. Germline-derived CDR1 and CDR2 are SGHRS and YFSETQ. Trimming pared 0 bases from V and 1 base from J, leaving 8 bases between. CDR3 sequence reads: CASSLGGISNQPQHF. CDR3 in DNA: TGCGCCAGCAGCTTGGGAGGGATCAGCAATCAGCCCCAGCATTTT.

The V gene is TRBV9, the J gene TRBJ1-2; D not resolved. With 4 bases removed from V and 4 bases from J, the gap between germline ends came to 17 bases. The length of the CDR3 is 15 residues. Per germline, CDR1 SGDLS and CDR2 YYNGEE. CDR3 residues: CASSSTRNRGYGYTF. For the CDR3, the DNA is TGTGCCAGCAGCTCAACCAGGAATCGAGGCTATGGCTACACCTTC.

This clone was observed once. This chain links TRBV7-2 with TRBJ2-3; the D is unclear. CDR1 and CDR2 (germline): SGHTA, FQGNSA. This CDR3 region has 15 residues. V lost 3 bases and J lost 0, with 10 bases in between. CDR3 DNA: TGTGCCAGCAGCTTTTCCCAGACTAGCACAGATACGCAGTATTTT. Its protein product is CASSFSQTSTDTQYF. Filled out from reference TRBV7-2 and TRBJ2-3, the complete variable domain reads GAGVSQSPSNKVTEKGKDVELRCDPISGHTALYWYRQSLGQGLEFLIYFQGNSAPDKSGLPSDRFSAERTGGSVSTLTIQRTQQEDSAVYLCASSFSQTSTDTQYFGPGTRLTVL.

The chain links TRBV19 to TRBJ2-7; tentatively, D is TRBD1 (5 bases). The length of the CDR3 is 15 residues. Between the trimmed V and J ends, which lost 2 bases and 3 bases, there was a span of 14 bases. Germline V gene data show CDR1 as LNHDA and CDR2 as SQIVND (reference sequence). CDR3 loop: CASSISAGKYYEQYF. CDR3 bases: TGTGCCAGTAGTATATCAGCAGGGAAATACTACGAGCAGTACTTC.

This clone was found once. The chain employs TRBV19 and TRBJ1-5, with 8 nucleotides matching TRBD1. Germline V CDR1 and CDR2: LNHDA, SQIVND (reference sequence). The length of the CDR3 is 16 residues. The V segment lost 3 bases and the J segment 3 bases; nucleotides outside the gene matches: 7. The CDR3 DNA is TGTGCCAGTAGTATTCCGGGACAGGCGTACAATCAGCCCCAGCATTTT. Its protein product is CASSIPGQAYNQPQHF.

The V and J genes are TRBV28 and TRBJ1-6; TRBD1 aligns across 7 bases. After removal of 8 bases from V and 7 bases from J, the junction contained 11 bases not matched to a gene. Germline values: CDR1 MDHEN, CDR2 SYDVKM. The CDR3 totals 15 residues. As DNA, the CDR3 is TGTGCCAGCCGTCTTACAGGGGAAGCAAATTCACCCCTCCACTTT. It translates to CASRLTGEANSPLHF.

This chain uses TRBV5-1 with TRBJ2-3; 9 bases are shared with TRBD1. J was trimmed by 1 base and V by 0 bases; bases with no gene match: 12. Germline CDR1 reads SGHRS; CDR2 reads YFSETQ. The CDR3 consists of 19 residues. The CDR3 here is CASSLAGHTGGTGTDTQYF. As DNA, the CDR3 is TGCGCCAGCAGCTTGGCCGGCCACACAGGGGGCACGGGCACAGATACGCAGTATTTT. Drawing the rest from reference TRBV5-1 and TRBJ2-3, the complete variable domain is KAGVTQTPRYLIKTRGQQVTLSCSPISGHRSVSWYQQTPGQGLQFLFEYFSETQRNKGNFPGRFSGRQFSNSRSEMNVSTLELGDSALYLCASSLAGHTGGTGTDTQYFGPGTRLTVL.

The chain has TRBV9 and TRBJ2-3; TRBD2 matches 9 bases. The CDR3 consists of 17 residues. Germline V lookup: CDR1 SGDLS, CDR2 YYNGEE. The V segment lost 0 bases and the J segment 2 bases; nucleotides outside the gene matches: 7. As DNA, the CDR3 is TGTGCCAGCAGCGTAGCTCCCAGCGGGAGGTCCACAGATACGCAGTATTTT. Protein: CASSVAPSGRSTDTQYF.

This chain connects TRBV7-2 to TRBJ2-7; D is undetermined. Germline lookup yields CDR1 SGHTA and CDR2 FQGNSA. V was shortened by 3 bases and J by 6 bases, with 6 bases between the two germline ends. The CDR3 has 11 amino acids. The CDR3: CASSFPPEQYF. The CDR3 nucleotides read TGTGCCAGCAGCTTTCCCCCCGAGCAGTACTTC.

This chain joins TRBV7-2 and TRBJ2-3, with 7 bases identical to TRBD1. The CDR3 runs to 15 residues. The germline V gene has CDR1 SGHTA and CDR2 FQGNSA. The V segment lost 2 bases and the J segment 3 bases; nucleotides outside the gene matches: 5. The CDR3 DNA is TGTGCCAGCAGCTTAAGGGGACAGCTGACAGATACGCAGTATTTT. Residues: CASSLRGQLTDTQYF.

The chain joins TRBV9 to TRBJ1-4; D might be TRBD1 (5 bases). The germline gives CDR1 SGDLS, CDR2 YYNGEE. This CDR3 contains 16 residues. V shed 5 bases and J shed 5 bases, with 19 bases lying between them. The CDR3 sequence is CASSVAGPGTNEKLFF. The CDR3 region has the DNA TGTGCCAGCAGTGTGGCGGGCCCTGGGACCAATGAAAAACTGTTTTTT.

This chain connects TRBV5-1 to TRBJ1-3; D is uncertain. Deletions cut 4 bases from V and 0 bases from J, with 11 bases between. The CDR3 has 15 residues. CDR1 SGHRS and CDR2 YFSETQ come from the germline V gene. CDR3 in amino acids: CASSPTVVSGNTIYF. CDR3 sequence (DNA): TGCGCCAGCAGCCCGACGGTAGTCTCTGGAAACACCATATATTTT. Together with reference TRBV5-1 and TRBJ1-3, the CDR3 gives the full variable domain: KAGVTQTPRYLIKTRGQQVTLSCSPISGHRSVSWYQQTPGQGLQFLFEYFSETQRNKGNFPGRFSGRQFSNSRSEMNVSTLELGDSALYLCASSPTVVSGNTIYFGEGSWLTVV.

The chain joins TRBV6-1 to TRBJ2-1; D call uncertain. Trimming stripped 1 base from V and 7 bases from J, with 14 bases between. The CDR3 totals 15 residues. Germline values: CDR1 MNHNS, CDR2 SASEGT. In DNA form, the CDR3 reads TGTGCCAGCAGTGAAGAGGGTGGGTTGTGGAATGAGCAGTTCTTC. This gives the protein CASSEEGGLWNEQFF.

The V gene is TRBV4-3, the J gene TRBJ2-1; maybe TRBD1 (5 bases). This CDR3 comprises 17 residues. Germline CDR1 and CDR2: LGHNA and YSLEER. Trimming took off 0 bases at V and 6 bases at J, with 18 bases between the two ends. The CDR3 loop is CASSQDFAARGTNEQFF. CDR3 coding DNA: TGCGCCAGCAGCCAAGATTTTGCGGCTAGGGGAACCAATGAGCAGTTCTTC.

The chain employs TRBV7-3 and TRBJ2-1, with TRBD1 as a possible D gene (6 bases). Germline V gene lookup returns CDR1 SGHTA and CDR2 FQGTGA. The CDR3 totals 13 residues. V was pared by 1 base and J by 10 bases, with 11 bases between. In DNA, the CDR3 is TGTGCCAGCAGCTTAAAACAGGGAGAGGAGCAGTTCTTC. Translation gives CASSLKQGEEQFF.

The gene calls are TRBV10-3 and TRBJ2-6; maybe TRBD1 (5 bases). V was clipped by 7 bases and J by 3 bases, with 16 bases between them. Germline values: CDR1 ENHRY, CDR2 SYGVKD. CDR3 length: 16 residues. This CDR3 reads CAIKGNQGGGANVLTF. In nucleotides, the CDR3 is TGTGCCATCAAGGGAAACCAGGGTGGTGGGGCCAACGTCCTGACTTTC.

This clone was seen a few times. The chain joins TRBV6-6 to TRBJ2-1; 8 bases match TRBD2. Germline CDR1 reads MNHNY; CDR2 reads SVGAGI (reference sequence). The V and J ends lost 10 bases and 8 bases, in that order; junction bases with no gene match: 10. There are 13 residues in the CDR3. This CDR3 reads CATGTGGAYEQFF. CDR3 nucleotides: TGTGCCACCGGGACCGGGGGGGCCTATGAGCAGTTCTTC.

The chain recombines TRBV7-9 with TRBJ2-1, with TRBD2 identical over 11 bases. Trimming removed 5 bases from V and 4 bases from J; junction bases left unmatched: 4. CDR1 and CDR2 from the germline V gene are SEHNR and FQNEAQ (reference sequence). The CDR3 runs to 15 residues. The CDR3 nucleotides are TGTGCCAGCAGCGTCGGGACTAGCGGATACAATGAGCAGTTCTTC. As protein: CASSVGTSGYNEQFF.

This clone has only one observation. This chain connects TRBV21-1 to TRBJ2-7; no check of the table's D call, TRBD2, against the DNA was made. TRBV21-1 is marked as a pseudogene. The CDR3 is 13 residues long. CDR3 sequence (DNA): TGTGCCAGCAGCAAAGCGGCCGGGGACGAGCAGTACTTC. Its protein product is CASSKAAGDEQYF.

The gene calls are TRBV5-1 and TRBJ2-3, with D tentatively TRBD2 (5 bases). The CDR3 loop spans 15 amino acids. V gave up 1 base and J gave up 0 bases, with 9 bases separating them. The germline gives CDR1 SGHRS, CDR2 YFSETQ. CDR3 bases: TGCGCCAGCAGCTTGTGGACTGGTAGCACAGATACGCAGTATTTT. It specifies CASSLWTGSTDTQYF. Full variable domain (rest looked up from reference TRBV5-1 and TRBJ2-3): KAGVTQTPRYLIKTRGQQVTLSCSPISGHRSVSWYQQTPGQGLQFLFEYFSETQRNKGNFPGRFSGRQFSNSRSEMNVSTLELGDSALYLCASSLWTGSTDTQYFGPGTRLTVL.

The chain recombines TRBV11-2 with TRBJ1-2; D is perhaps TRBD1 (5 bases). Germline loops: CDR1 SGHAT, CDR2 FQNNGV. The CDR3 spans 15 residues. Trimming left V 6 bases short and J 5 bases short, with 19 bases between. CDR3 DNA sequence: TGTGCCAGCAGTCTACCCACAGCCAGGGTTTATGGCTACACCTTC. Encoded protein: CASSLPTARVYGYTF.

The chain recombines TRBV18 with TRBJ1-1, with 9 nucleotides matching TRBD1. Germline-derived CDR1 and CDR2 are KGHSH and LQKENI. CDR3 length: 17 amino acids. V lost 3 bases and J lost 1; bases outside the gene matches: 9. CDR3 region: CASSPWVGTGTNTEAFF. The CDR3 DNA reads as TGTGCCAGCTCACCCTGGGTGGGGACAGGGACGAACACTGAAGCTTTCTTT.

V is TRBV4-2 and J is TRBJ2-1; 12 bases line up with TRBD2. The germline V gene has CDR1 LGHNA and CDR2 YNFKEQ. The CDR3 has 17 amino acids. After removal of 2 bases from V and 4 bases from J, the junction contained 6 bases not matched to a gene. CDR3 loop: CASSQTGTSGPYNEQFF. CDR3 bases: TGTGCCAGCAGCCAAACCGGGACTAGCGGGCCGTACAATGAGCAGTTCTTC.

The CDR3 sequence: CASSPSPGTEAFF. The DNA of the CDR3 is TGTGCCAGCAGCCCTTCTCCGGGGACTGAAGCTTTCTTT. The genes are TRBV7-6 and TRBJ1-1; D call uncertain. Germline values: CDR1 SGHVS, CDR2 FNYEAQ. The CDR3 loop spans 13 amino acids. Trimming took 5 bases from V and 5 from J, leaving 12 bases between them.